This T cell receptor (beta chain) is from a study of blood T cells in healthy people across ages. Germline loops: CDR1 LGHNA, CDR2 YNFKEQ. The length of the CDR3 is 16 residues. V was trimmed by 1 base and J by 3 bases, leaving 13 bases between them. Study-wide results and caveats: Naive T cell percentage strongly correlated with TCR beta diversity. No one knew whether donors had CMV, which possibly confounded expanded clonotype changes.

This clonotype was recorded a few times. Antigen specificity is unknown. Next came a second PCR, run for about 6 to 12 cycles, which used a sample-barcoded 5' primer along with a J-beta primer mix. Every sample gave at least 2.5 million paired-end reads containing CDR3. TCRdb re-called the 5' RACE reads with MiXCR, one entry per CDR3 protein. The sample includes around 1.7 million distinct CDR3 sequences, roughly 30% of them seen just once. The rearrangement uses TRBV4-2 and TRBJ1-5; the D gene is possibly TRBD1 (5 bases). This TCR came from a woman aged 25 to 39 in good health. The specimen sequenced was blood. CDR3 region: CASSQGAGPYNQPQHF. The CDR3 nucleotides are TGTGCCAGCAGCCAAGGGGCAGGGCCCTACAATCAGCCCCAGCATTTT.